This T cell receptor (beta chain) emerged from a study of blood T cells in healthy people across ages. Combining a sample-barcoded 5' primer with a J-beta primer mix, a second PCR ran for about 6 to 12 cycles. One entry per CDR3 protein results from TCRdb running MiXCR on the 5' RACE reads. This table has roughly 720,000 distinct CDR3 sequences, 40% to 65% appearing once. The germline V gene encodes CDR1 SGHRS and CDR2 YFSETQ. The CDR3 has 15 amino acids. The sample was blood. This clonotype originated in an elderly man in good health. V is TRBV5-1 and J is TRBJ2-4, with TRBD2 matching 9 bases. The J call may be wrong; the DNA end is better matched by TRBJ2-7. CDR3 amino acids: CASRPVGSGRSEQYF. The CDR3 DNA follows: TGCGCCAGCAGGCCGGTTGGGAGCGGGAGGAGCGAGCAGTACTTC.